This paragraph reports one TCR beta chain. The antigen is undetermined. The V end lost 6 bases, the J end lost 1 base, and 13 bases lay between the germline ends. This CDR3 contains 15 residues. Hyperthyroidism had been newly diagnosed in patients aged 18 to 65, and its duration was under 2 months. TCR beta CDR3 regions were amplified from RNA. The HTBI primer set served for first-round RT-PCR of the TCR CDR3. TCRdb ran MiXCR on the multiplex PCR reads and lists one entry per CDR3 protein. Of hundreds of thousands of distinct CDR3 sequences in the sample, about 14% are singletons; the top ten hold approximately 13%. The data stem from a study of T cells in Graves' hyperthyroidism and ophthalmopathy. Study-level results: Model predictions of ophthalmopathy came a median around 6.5 months before onset.

The sequenced material came from blood. The chain uses TRBV12-3 or TRBV12-4 and TRBJ1-5, with a tentative D call TRBD1 (6 bases). The source is a woman in her thirties or forties with Graves' hyperthyroidism. The CDR3 sequence is CASSPTGLSNQPQHF. DNA of the CDR3: TGTGCCAGCAGCCCGACAGGCCTAAGCAATCAGCCCCAGCATTTT.